A selection of T cell receptor beta chains follows, all from one sample in a study of identical twins. TCRdb reprocessed the 5' RACE reads with MiXCR, giving one entry per CDR3 protein. The repertoire holds about 300,000 distinct CDR3 sequences, with roughly 12% as singletons. These data also featured in a second study, about yellow fever vaccine responses in identical twins.

The specimen sequenced was CD8+ T cells sorted from blood. The source of these receptors is a woman aged 18-35 years in good health. Both conserved end residues are part of each CDR3. A D gene is named only where the DNA matches it firmly. Part of the rows lack a size; the others show once, few, many or a class for expanded clones.

j_gene | abundance | v_gene | d_gene | CDR3aa | CDR3nt
TRBJ2-7 | many | TRBV12-3/TRBV12-4 | NA | CASSLKKAGPKEYYEQYF | TGTGCCAGCAGTTTAAAGAAGGCAGGCCCTAAAGAGTACTACGAGCAGTACTTC
TRBJ2-3 | few | TRBV11-1 | TRBD2 | CASSLTSGGPRGTDTQYF | TGTGCCAGCAGCTTAACTAGCGGGGGCCCAAGAGGGACAGATACGCAGTATTTT
TRBJ1-1 | few | TRBV7-8 | TRBD1 | CASSPRRDRDSEAFF | TGTGCCAGCAGCCCTCGAAGGGACAGGGATTCTGAAGCTTTCTTT
TRBJ2-5 | many | TRBV10-3 | TRBD1 | CAIRPGTGGAEETQYF | TGTGCCATCAGACCCGGGACAGGGGGCGCCGAAGAGACCCAGTACTTC
TRBJ2-7 | many | TRBV12-3/TRBV12-4 | NA | CASSPFGGGNEQYF | TGTGCCAGCAGCCCCTTCGGCGGGGGCAACGAGCAGTACTTC
TRBJ2-1 | NA | TRBV10-3 | NA | CAISESGLASSYNEQFF | TGTGCCATCAGTGAGTCAGGGCTGGCTAGCTCCTACAATGAGCAGTTCTTC
TRBJ1-1 | NA | TRBV6-6 | NA | CASITGGITEAFF | TGTGCCAGCATAACTGGAGGAATCACTGAAGCTTTCTTT
TRBJ1-2 | few | TRBV29-1 | NA | CSVEDPANYGYTF | TGCAGCGTTGAAGATCCAGCTAACTATGGCTACACCTTC
TRBJ2-2 | NA | TRBV7-6 | TRBD2 | CASSYEVAGGDDTGELFF | TGTGCCAGCAGTTATGAGGTAGCGGGAGGAGACGACACCGGGGAGCTGTTTTTT
TRBJ2-1 | NA | TRBV10-2 | NA | CASSESVWGEQFF | TGCGCCAGCAGTGAGTCTGTGTGGGGTGAGCAGTTCTTC
TRBJ2-5 | NA | TRBV6-1 | TRBD2 | CASSQGLAELQETQYF | TGTGCCAGCAGCCAAGGGCTAGCGGAGCTCCAAGAGACCCAGTACTTC
TRBJ2-5 | many | TRBV7-9 | TRBD2 | CASSLLAERETQYF | TGTGCCAGCAGTTTACTAGCGGAAAGAGAGACCCAGTACTTC
TRBJ1-1 | NA | TRBV3-1 | NA | CASKFRGANTEAFF | TGTGCCAGCAAGTTTAGGGGGGCGAACACTGAAGCTTTCTTT
TRBJ1-2 | many | TRBV12-3/TRBV12-4 | NA | CASSPGTPSPNYGYTF | TGTGCCAGCAGTCCAGGGACCCCGAGTCCTAACTATGGCTACACCTTC
TRBJ1-1 | once | TRBV19 | NA | CASSMGLLTEAFF | TGTGCCAGTAGTATGGGACTTCTCACTGAAGCTTTCTTT
TRBJ2-1 | many | TRBV24-1 | NA | CATSARGGYNEQFF | TGTGCCACCAGTGCCAGGGGAGGATACAATGAGCAGTTCTTC
TRBJ2-1 | NA | TRBV2 | NA | CASSGGVPSSYNEQFF | TGTGCCAGCAGTGGGGGGGTCCCAAGCTCCTACAATGAGCAGTTCTTC
TRBJ1-1 | NA | TRBV27 | NA | CASSLKWGVMSNTEAFF | TGTGCCAGCAGTTTAAAGTGGGGGGTTATGTCGAACACTGAAGCTTTCTTT
TRBJ2-7 | few | TRBV28 | TRBD2 | CASSSLAGVGYEQYF | TGTGCCAGCAGTTCTCTAGCGGGAGTAGGATACGAGCAGTACTTC
TRBJ1-1 | few | TRBV10-3 | NA | CAISEPPGGADTEAFF | TGTGCCATCAGTGAGCCTCCGGGGGGCGCGGACACTGAAGCTTTCTTT
TRBJ2-3 | few | TRBV10-2 | NA | CASKSGVSVSHTQYF | TGCGCCAGCAAGTCGGGCGTGTCGGTCTCCCATACGCAGTATTTT
TRBJ2-7 | NA | TRBV28 | TRBD2 | CASSFGKAAGVNEQYF | TGTGCCAGCAGTTTTGGGAAGGCGGCGGGAGTTAACGAGCAGTACTTC
TRBJ2-7 | NA | TRBV12-3/TRBV12-4 | NA | CASSLYGVHEQYF | TGTGCCAGCAGTTTATATGGGGTCCACGAGCAGTACTTC
TRBJ2-2 | NA | TRBV11-2 | NA | CASSLDPGGDTGELFF | TGTGCCAGCAGCTTAGATCCAGGGGGGGACACCGGGGAGCTGTTTTTT
TRBJ2-1 | many | TRBV5-8 | TRBD2 | CASSPGTSGYNEQFF | TGTGCCAGCAGTCCCGGGACTAGCGGATACAATGAGCAGTTCTTC
TRBJ1-6 | few | TRBV10-3 | NA | CAISSGGTRNYNSPLHF | TGTGCCATCAGTAGTGGTGGGACTCGAAATTATAATTCACCCCTCCACTTT
TRBJ2-2 | few | TRBV12-3/TRBV12-4 | TRBD1 | CASSQWGQGPLGELFF | TGTGCCAGCAGCCAGTGGGGACAGGGGCCTTTGGGGGAGCTGTTTTTT
TRBJ2-1 | few | TRBV7-9 | NA | CASTTKSGGSYNEQFF | TGTGCCAGCACCACCAAAAGCGGAGGTTCCTACAATGAGCAGTTCTTC
TRBJ2-2 | NA | TRBV29-1 | TRBD2 | CSVELAGGPNTGELFF | TGCAGCGTTGAGCTAGCGGGAGGGCCGAACACCGGGGAGCTGTTTTTT
TRBJ2-1 | few | TRBV6-1 | NA | CASSPTGGHNEQFF | TGTGCCAGCAGTCCTACCGGGGGGCACAATGAGCAGTTCTTC
TRBJ2-5 | many | TRBV28 | TRBD2 | CASKLAGEETQYF | TGTGCCAGCAAACTAGCGGGAGAAGAGACCCAGTACTTC
TRBJ2-3 | NA | TRBV20-1 | NA | CSVPVGRGLLTDTQYF | TGCAGTGTCCCCGTTGGACGGGGGCTCTTGACAGATACGCAGTATTTT
TRBJ1-2 | few | TRBV25-1 | TRBD1 | CASSEYTEGQGAYGYTF | TGTGCCAGCAGTGAATATACTGAGGGACAGGGGGCCTATGGCTACACCTTC
TRBJ2-3 | many | TRBV12-3/TRBV12-4 | TRBD2 | CASSFGTSGPDTQYF | TGTGCCAGCAGTTTTGGGACTAGCGGACCGGATACGCAGTATTTT
TRBJ2-5 | few | TRBV20-1 | TRBD2 | CSARLRGEYQETQYF | TGCAGTGCTAGATTGCGGGGGGAGTACCAAGAGACCCAGTACTTC
TRBJ1-1 | NA | TRBV11-3 | TRBD1 | CASSSGDSTEAFF | TGTGCCAGCAGCTCGGGGGACAGCACTGAAGCTTTCTTT
TRBJ1-2 | few | TRBV27 | NA | CASSLGGQRGYTF | TGTGCCAGCAGTTTAGGGGGGCAACGTGGCTACACCTTC
TRBJ1-6 | NA | TRBV13 | NA | CASSLVGMGLYNSPLHF | TGTGCCAGCAGCTTAGTGGGGATGGGGCTCTATAATTCACCCCTCCACTTT
TRBJ2-1 | many | TRBV11-3 | NA | CASSLGTGPRNNEQFF | TGTGCCAGCAGCTTAGGTACAGGACCCCGAAACAATGAGCAGTTCTTC
TRBJ2-1 | few | TRBV9 | NA | CASSVGREQFF | TGTGCCAGCAGCGTAGGTCGCGAGCAGTTCTTC
TRBJ2-1 | NA | TRBV7-9 | NA | CASSLAQSGPREQFF | TGTGCCAGCAGCTTAGCGCAGTCAGGCCCTAGAGAGCAGTTCTTC
TRBJ1-6 | NA | TRBV9 | TRBD1 | CASSPLGGQGPLHF | TGTGCCAGCAGCCCTTTGGGGGGACAGGGGCCCCTCCACTTT
TRBJ2-1 | few | TRBV11-3 | NA | CASSLVGRGGGSYNEQFF | TGTGCCAGCAGCTTAGTTGGGCGGGGAGGGGGCTCCTACAATGAGCAGTTCTTC
TRBJ2-3 | few | TRBV5-5 | NA | CASSFYLRDTDTQYF | TGTGCCAGCAGCTTCTACCTGCGAGACACAGATACGCAGTATTTT
TRBJ2-5 | few | TRBV12-3/TRBV12-4 | NA | CASSFLGPASNETQYF | TGTGCCAGCAGTTTTCTGGGCCCGGCTAGCAATGAGACCCAGTACTTC
TRBJ1-2 | few | TRBV10-2 | NA | CASSGDWGVDYGYTF | TGCGCCAGCAGTGGGGACTGGGGGGTCGACTATGGCTACACCTTC
TRBJ2-1 | few | TRBV7-8 | NA | CASTTEGLGNEQFF | TGTGCCAGCACCACCGAGGGCCTAGGTAATGAGCAGTTCTTC
TRBJ2-1 | many | TRBV5-1 | NA | CASSPPERVQFF | TGCGCCAGCAGCCCTCCGGAGAGGGTGCAGTTCTTC
TRBJ2-1 | once | TRBV28 | NA | CASSTNGGLSSYNEQFF | TGTGCCAGCAGCACCAACGGGGGCCTAAGCTCCTACAATGAGCAGTTCTTC